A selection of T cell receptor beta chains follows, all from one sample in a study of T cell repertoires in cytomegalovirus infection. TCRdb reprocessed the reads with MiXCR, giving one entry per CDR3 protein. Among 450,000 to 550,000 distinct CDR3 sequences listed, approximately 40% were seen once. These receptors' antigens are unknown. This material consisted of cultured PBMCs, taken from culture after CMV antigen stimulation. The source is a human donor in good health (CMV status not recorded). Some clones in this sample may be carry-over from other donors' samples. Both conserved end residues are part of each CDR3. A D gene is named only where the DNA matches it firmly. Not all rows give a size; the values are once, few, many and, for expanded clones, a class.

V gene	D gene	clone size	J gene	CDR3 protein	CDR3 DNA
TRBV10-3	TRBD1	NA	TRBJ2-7	CAISESGVGQGDEQYF	TGTGCCATCAGTGAGTCGGGCGTCGGACAGGGGGACGAGCAGTACTTC
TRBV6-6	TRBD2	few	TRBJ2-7	CASSTSGRAYEQYF	TGTGCCAGCAGTACTAGCGGGAGGGCCTACGAGCAGTACTTC
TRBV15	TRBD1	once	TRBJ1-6	CATSRSTGTGSESLHF	TGTGCCACCAGCCGATCGACCGGGACAGGGTCCGAGTCCCTCCACTTT
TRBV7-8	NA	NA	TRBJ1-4	CASSAGRVSNEKLFF	TGTGCCAGCAGCGCCGGAAGGGTATCCAATGAAAAACTGTTTTTT
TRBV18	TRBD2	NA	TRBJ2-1	CASSPSGGDEQFF	TGTGCCAGCTCACCATCGGGGGGAGATGAGCAGTTCTTC
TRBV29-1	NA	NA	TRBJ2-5	CSPGVPTWETQYF	TGCAGCCCGGGTGTCCCAACCTGGGAGACCCAGTACTTC
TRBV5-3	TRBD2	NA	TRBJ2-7	CASSPRGTSGYEQYF	TGTGCCAGCAGCCCACGAGGGACTAGCGGCTACGAGCAGTACTTC
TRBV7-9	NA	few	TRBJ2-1	CASSVYRPPYNEQFF	TGTGCCAGCAGCGTGTACAGACCTCCCTACAATGAGCAGTTCTTC
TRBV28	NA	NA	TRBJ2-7	CASSYTTGEQYF	TGTGCCAGCAGTTACACCACAGGCGAGCAGTACTTC
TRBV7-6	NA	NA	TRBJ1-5	CASSSDINQPQHF	TGTGCCAGCAGCTCAGATATCAATCAGCCCCAGCATTTT
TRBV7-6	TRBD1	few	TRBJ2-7	CASSQTGGVDEQYF	TGTGCCAGCAGCCAAACAGGGGGCGTGGACGAGCAGTACTTC
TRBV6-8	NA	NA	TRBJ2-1	CASSYSPGAEQFF	TGTGCCAGCAGTTACTCCCCTGGGGCTGAGCAGTTCTTC
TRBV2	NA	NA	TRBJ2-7	CASSGGKGSGEQYF	TGTGCCAGCAGTGGGGGAAAGGGGTCGGGAGAGCAGTACTTC
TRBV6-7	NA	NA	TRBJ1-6	CASSYVVESLGVSPLHF	TGTGCCAGCAGTTACGTGGTGGAAAGTTTAGGCGTTTCACCCCTCCACTTT
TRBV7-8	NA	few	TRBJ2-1	CASSLARLQGYNEQFF	TGTGCCAGCAGCTTAGCCAGGTTACAGGGCTACAATGAGCAGTTCTTC
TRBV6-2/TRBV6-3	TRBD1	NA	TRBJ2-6	CASSPLGQGRTGANVLTF	TGTGCCAGCAGCCCTCTTGGACAGGGCCGAACTGGGGCCAACGTCCTGACTTTC
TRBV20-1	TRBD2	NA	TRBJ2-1	CSARDRLASGRSGEQFF	TGCAGTGCTAGAGATCGGTTGGCTAGCGGGAGATCAGGGGAGCAGTTCTTC
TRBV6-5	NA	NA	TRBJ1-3	CASSYGGQLSGNTIYF	TGTGCCAGCAGTTACGGGGGGCAACTCTCTGGAAACACCATATATTTT
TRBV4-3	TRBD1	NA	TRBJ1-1	CASSRSRDRVNTEAFF	TGCGCCAGCAGCCGTTCCCGGGACAGGGTGAACACTGAAGCTTTCTTT
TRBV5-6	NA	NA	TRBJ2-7	CASSAGWDTSSYEQYF	TGTGCCAGCAGCGCAGGGTGGGACACGAGCTCCTACGAGCAGTACTTC
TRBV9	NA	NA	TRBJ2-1	CASSVDGGWSYNEQFF	TGTGCCAGCAGCGTAGATGGGGGTTGGTCCTACAATGAGCAGTTCTTC
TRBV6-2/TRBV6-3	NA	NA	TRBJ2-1	CASTPQWLATNEQFF	TGTGCCAGCACCCCACAGTGGCTAGCGACCAATGAGCAGTTCTTC
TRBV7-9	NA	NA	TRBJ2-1	CASSLDLGGMMVNEQFF	TGTGCCAGCAGCTTAGATCTTGGCGGGATGATGGTCAATGAGCAGTTCTTC